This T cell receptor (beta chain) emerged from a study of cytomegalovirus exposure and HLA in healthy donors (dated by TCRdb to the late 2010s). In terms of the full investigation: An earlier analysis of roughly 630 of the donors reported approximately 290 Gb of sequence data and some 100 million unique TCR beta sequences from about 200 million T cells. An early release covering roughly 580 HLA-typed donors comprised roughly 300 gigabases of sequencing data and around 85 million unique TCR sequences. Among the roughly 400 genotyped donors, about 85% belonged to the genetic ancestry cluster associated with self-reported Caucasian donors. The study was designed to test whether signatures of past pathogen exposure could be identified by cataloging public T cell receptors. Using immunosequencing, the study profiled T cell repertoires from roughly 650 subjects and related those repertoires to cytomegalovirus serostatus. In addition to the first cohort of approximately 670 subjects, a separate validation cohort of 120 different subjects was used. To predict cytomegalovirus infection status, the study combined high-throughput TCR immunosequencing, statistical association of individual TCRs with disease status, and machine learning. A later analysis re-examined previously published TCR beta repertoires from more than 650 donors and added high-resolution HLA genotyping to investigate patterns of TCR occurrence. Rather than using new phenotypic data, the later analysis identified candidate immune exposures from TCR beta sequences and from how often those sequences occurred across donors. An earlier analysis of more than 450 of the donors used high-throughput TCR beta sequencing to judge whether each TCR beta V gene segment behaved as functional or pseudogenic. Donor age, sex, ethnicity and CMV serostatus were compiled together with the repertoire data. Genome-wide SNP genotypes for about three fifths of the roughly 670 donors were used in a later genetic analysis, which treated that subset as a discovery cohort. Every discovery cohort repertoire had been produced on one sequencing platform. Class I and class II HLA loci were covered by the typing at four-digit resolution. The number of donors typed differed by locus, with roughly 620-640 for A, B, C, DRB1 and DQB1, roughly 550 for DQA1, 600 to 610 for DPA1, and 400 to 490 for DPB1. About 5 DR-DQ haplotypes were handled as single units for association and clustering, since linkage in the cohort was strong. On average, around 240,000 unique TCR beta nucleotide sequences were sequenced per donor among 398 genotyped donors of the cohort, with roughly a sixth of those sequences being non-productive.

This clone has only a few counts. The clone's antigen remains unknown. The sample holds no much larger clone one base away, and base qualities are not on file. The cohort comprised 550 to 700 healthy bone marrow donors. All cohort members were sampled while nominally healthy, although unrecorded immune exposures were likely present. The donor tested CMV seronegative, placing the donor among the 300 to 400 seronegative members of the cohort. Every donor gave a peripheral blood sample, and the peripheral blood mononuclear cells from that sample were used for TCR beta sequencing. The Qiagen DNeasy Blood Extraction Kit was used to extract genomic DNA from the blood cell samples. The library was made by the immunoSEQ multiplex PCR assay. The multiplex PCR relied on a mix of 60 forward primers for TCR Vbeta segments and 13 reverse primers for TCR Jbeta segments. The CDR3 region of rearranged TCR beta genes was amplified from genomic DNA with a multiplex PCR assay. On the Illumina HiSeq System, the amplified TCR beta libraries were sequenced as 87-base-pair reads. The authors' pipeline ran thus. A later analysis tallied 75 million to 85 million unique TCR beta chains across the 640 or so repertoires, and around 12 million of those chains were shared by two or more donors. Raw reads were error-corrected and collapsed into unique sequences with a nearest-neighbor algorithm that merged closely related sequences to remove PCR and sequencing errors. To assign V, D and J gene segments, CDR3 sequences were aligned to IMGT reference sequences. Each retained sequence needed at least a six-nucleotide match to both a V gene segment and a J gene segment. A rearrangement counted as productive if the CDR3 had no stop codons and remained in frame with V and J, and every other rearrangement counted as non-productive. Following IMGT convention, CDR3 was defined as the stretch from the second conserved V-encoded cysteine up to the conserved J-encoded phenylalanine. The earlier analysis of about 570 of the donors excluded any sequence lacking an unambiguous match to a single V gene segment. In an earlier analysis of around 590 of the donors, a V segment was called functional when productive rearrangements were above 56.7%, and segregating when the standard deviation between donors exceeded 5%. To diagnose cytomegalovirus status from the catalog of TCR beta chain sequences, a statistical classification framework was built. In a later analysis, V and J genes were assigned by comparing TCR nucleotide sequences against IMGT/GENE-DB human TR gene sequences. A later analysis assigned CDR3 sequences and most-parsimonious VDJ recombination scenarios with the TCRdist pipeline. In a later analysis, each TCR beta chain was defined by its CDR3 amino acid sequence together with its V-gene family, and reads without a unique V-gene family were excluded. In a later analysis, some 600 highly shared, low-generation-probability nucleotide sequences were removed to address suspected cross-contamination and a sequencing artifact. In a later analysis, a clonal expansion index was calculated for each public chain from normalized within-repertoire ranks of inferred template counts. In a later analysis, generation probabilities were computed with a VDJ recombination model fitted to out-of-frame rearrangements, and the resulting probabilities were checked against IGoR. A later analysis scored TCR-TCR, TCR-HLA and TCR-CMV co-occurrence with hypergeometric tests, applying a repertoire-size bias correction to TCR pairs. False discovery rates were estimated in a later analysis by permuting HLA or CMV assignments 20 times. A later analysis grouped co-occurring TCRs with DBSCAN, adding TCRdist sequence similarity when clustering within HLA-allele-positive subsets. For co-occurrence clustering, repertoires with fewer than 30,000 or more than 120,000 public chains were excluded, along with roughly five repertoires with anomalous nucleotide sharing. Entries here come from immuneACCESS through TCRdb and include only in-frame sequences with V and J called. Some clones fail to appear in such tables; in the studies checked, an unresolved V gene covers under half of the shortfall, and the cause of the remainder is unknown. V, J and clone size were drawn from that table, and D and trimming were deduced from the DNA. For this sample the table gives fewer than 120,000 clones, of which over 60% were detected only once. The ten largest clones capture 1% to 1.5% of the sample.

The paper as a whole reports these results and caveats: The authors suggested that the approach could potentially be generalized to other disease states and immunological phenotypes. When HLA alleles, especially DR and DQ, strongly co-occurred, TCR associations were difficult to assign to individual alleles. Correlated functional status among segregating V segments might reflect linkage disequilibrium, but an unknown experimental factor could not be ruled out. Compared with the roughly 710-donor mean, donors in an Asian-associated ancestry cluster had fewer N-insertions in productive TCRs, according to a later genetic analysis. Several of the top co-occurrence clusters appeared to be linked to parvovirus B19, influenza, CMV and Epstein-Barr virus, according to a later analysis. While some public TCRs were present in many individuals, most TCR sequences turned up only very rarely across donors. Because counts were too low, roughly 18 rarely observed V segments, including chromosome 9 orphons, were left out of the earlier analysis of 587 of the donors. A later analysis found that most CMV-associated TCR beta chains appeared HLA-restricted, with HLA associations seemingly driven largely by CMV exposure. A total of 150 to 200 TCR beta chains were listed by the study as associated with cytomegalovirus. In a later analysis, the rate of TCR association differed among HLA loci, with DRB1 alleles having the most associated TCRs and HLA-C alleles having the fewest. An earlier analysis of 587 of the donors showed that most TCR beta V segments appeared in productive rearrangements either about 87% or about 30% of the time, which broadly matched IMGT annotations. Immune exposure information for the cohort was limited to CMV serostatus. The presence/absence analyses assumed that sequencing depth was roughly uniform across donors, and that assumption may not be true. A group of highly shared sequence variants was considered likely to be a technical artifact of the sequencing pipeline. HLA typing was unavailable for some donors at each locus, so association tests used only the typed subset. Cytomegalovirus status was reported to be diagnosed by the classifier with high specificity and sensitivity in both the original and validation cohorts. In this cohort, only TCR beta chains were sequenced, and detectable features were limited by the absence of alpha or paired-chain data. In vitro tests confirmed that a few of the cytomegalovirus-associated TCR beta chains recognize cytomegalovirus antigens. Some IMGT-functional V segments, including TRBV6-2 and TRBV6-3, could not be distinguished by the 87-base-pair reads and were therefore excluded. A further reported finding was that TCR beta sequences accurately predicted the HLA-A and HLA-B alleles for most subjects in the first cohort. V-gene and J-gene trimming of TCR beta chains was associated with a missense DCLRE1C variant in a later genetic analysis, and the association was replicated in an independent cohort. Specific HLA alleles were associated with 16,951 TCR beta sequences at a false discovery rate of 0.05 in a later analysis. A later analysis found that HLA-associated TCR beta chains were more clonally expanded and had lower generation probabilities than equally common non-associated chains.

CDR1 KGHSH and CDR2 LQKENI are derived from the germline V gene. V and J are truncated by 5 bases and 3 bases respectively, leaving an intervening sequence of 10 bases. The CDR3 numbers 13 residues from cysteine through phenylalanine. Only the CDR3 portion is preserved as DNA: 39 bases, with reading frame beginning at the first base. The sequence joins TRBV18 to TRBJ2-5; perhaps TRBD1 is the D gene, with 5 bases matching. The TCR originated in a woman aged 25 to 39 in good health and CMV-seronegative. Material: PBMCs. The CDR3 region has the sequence CASSKGLKETQYF. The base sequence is TGTGCCAGCTCAAAGGGGCTGAAAGAGACCCAGTACTTC.